The source of this T cell receptor beta chain is a study of CD8+ T cells in alopecia areata. The CDR3 consists of 13 residues. Germline V CDR1 and CDR2: MNHEY, SMNVEV (reference sequence). The V end was cut by 6 bases, the J end by 11 bases, with 19 bases between. RNA, once extracted, was reverse transcribed into cDNA for use as the sequencing template. Profiled with immunoSEQ multiplex PCR; TCRdb holds only in-frame clones, not every one. This repertoire shows 150,000 to 200,000 clones, approximately 51% found once; its top ten account for around 10%. This sample's treatment: oral pan-JAK inhibitor, 5-10 mg twice daily. Whole-study findings and limits: Both scalp clonality and the expanded CD8+ clones among the top 100 showed a significant decrease with tofacitinib.

The table lists this clone with a few counts. Its antigen is as yet unknown. Sample: CD8+ T cells sorted from blood, taken between weeks 51 and 52, from a patient treated with tofacitinib. The chain links TRBV27 to TRBJ1-1, with TRBD1 as a possible D gene (6 bases). This TCR came from a human donor with alopecia areata. The CDR3 protein is CASSPNGGLGAFF. The CDR3 bases are TGTGCCAGCAGCCCAAACGGGGGCCTGGGGGCTTTCTTT.